Listed below are T cell receptor beta chains from one sample, sequenced in a study of CD8+CD57+ T cells in acquired aplastic anemia. TCRdb recomputed calls from the reads with MiXCR, one row per CDR3 protein. The repertoire holds 100,000 to 150,000 distinct CDR3 sequences, with 40% as singletons. Sequencing was carried out using sorted CD4+, CD8+, or CD8+CD57+ T cells (not recorded which) from PBMCs. These receptors originate from a human donor with aplastic anemia. The CDR3 runs from the conserved cysteine through the conserved F or W. A D gene is named only where the DNA matches it firmly. Only part of the rows carry a size: once, few, many, or a class if the clone is expanded.

abundance	d_gene	v_gene	j_gene	CDR3nt	CDR3aa
many	.	TRBV19	TRBJ1-1	TGTGCCAGTAGTATCCAGAGAATCCAGAACACTGAAGCTTTCTTT	CASSIQRIQNTEAFF
many	.	TRBV28	TRBJ2-7	TGTGCCAGCAGACCGACAGGACCCTACGAGCAGTACTTC	CASRPTGPYEQYF
many	TRBD2	TRBV24-1	TRBJ2-5	TGTGCCACCAGTGATTTTGGGACTAGCGGGGGGCCCCAAGAGACCCAGTACTTC	CATSDFGTSGGPQETQYF
many	.	TRBV19	TRBJ1-5	TGTGCCAGTAGAATTGACAGCGGCCCTCAGCCCCAGCATTTT	CASRIDSGPQPQHF
many	TRBD2	TRBV9	TRBJ2-3	TGTGCCTCAGCAAGGTCGTCTAGCGGGGGGGCAGGTGATACGCAGTATTTT	CASARSSSGGAGDTQYF
many	TRBD2	TRBV10-3	TRBJ2-3	TGTGCCATCGCTACTAGCGGGGGCCTCAGCACAGATACGCAGTATTTT	CAIATSGGLSTDTQYF
.	TRBD1	TRBV2	TRBJ1-2	TGTGCCAGCAGCGCGGACAGGGGCTATGGCTACACCTTC	CASSADRGYGYTF
many	.	TRBV2	TRBJ2-1	TGTGCCAGCAGTCCTCTTTCAAACAATGAGCAGTTCTTC	CASSPLSNNEQFF
.	TRBD2	TRBV10-3	TRBJ2-7	TGTGCCATCAGTAGACTAGCGGGGGGCTTTAACGAGCAGTACTTC	CAISRLAGGFNEQYF
.	TRBD1	TRBV7-9	TRBJ1-2	TGTGCCAGCAGCGCCCGGACAGGGAGTGATGGCTACACCTTC	CASSARTGSDGYTF
.	TRBD1	TRBV20-1	TRBJ2-7	TGCAGTGCCACCGAGACAGGGGATTCCTACGAGCAGTACTTC	CSATETGDSYEQYF
medium-sized	.	TRBV10-3	TRBJ2-5	TGTGCCATCAGTGAGTCGTCATTTTCATCCCAAGAGACCCAGTACTTC	CAISESSFSSQETQYF
few	TRBD1	TRBV19	TRBJ1-6	TGTGCCAGTAGTACCGACAGGGGGAATTCACCCCTCCACTTT	CASSTDRGNSPLHF
.	.	TRBV2	TRBJ1-6	TGTGCCAGCATAGGAACAGGGAGTAATTCACCCCTCCACTTT	CASIGTGSNSPLHF
.	.	TRBV29-1	TRBJ2-3	TGCAGCGCTGGATTCGGGGGAGATACGCAGTATTTT	CSAGFGGDTQYF
.	.	TRBV10-3	TRBJ2-7	TGTGCCATCAGTGCAGACTTCGTCGGCGAGCAGTACTTC	CAISADFVGEQYF
many	TRBD2	TRBV12-3/TRBV12-4	TRBJ2-7	TGTGCCAGCAGTTTAGGTCTAGCGGGCGATGGGTACGAGCAGTACTTC	CASSLGLAGDGYEQYF
.	TRBD1	TRBV5-6	TRBJ2-5	TGTGCCAGCAGCGCGGGGACAGGGCACCAAGAGACCCAGTACTTC	CASSAGTGHQETQYF
few	.	TRBV12-3/TRBV12-4	TRBJ2-1	TGTGCCAGCAGTCCCCAACAGGGAAGCAATGAGCAGTTCTTC	CASSPQQGSNEQFF
.	TRBD1	TRBV20-1	TRBJ1-6	TGCAGTGCTAGATCGGACAGGGACTTAATTAATTCACCCCTCCACTTT	CSARSDRDLINSPLHF
many	.	TRBV12-3/TRBV12-4	TRBJ1-1	TGTGCCACCTATCGGGGGCTCATGAACACTGAAGCTTTCTTT	CATYRGLMNTEAFF
.	TRBD1	TRBV7-9	TRBJ1-2	TGTGCCAGCAGCCCGACAGGGAATGGCTACACCTTC	CASSPTGNGYTF
many	.	TRBV7-2	TRBJ2-5	TGTGCCAGCAGCCCCTGGGGGACCCAAGAGACCCAGTACTTC	CASSPWGTQETQYF
.	.	TRBV2	TRBJ2-7	TGTGCCAGCAGTGAGCCGGACACTTTGAGCTCCTACGAGCAGTACTTC	CASSEPDTLSSYEQYF
.	TRBD2	TRBV10-1	TRBJ2-3	TGCGCCAAAGCGGGGGCCATCACAGATACGCAGTATTTT	CAKAGAITDTQYF
.	TRBD1	TRBV29-1	TRBJ1-4	TGCAGCGTTATAGAAACAGGGGGAATGGGTGAAAAACTGTTTTTT	CSVIETGGMGEKLFF
many	.	TRBV18	TRBJ2-7	TGTGCCAGCTCGGGGGACAATTCCTACGAGCAGTACTTC	CASSGDNSYEQYF
.	TRBD1	TRBV10-3	TRBJ1-1	TGTGCCATCAGTCCGGGACAGGGGAGCTCGAACACTGAAGCTTTCTTT	CAISPGQGSSNTEAFF
.	.	TRBV24-1	TRBJ1-5	TGTGCCACCAGTGCCGGGGGTAGCGGAAGAAATCAGCCCCAGCATTTT	CATSAGGSGRNQPQHF
many	.	TRBV9	TRBJ2-3	TGTGCCAGCAGCGTACGACAGGCTAGCACAGATACGCAGTATTTT	CASSVRQASTDTQYF
many	TRBD1	TRBV12-3/TRBV12-4	TRBJ1-5	TGTGCCAGCAGTACTGACAGGGGCAATCAGCCCCAGCATTTT	CASSTDRGNQPQHF
many	.	TRBV20-1	TRBJ1-1	TGCAGTTTTCTCGACACCCAGAACACTGAAGCTTTCTTT	CSFLDTQNTEAFF
few	.	TRBV2	TRBJ2-1	TGTGCCAGCAGTCCCCTCAGGGGAATCCTCAATGAGCAGTTCTTC	CASSPLRGILNEQFF
few	.	TRBV3-1	TRBJ1-3	TGTGCCGGCGAGGTAGGGAAGGAATCTGGAAACACCATATATTTT	CAGEVGKESGNTIYF
many	TRBD1	TRBV20-1	TRBJ1-2	TGCAGTGCAACTCAGGGGGCGACCCATGGCTACACCTTC	CSATQGATHGYTF
many	TRBD1	TRBV28	TRBJ2-7	TGTGCCAGTCGAGGGACAGGGGGACCCGAGCAGTACTTC	CASRGTGGPEQYF
many	.	TRBV19	TRBJ1-2	TGTGCCAGTAGGGGGGTAGTTAACTATGGCTACACCTTC	CASRGVVNYGYTF
many	TRBD1	TRBV20-1	TRBJ1-5	TGCAGTGCTAGTGGGGGACAGCGCAATCAGCCCCAGCATTTT	CSASGGQRNQPQHF